The next 14 T cell receptor beta chains were all read from a single sample in a study of blood T cell repertoires in COVID-19 (dated by TCRdb to about 2020). Receptor libraries were prepared by the immunoSEQ multiplex PCR assay. The source is immuneACCESS, and TCRdb retained only in-frame sequences with V and J called. Part of the clones is not carried over; for the studies checked, unresolved V genes explain less than half of this, and the remainder is unexplained. The sample yields roughly 40,000 clones; 73% were counted once. Of the sample, approximately 61% is held by the ten largest clones. Sequencing used peripheral blood. These receptor sequences come from a man older than 75 with acute or convalescent COVID-19.

The CDR3 sequence is CASSQERRGHEQYF. DNA of the CDR3: TGCGCCAGCAGCCAAGAGAGGAGGGGCCACGAGCAGTACTTC. The chain uses TRBV4-3 and TRBJ2-7; tentative D call: TRBD2 (6 bases). This CDR3 is built from 14 residues. V lost 0 bases and J lost 5, with 11 bases in between. Per germline, CDR1 LGHNA and CDR2 YSLEER.

This clone was observed a handful of times. The chain recombines TRBV5-1 with TRBJ1-1; 9 nucleotides line up with TRBD1. V was clipped by 2 bases and J by 4 bases; unmatched bases: 9. CDR3 length: 16 residues. The germline V gene encodes CDR1 SGHRS and CDR2 YFSETQ. In nucleotides, the CDR3 is TGCGCCAGCAGCTTACCCCAGACAGGGGGGAGCACTGAAGCTTTCTTT. It translates to CASSLPQTGGSTEAFF.

This chain connects TRBV28 to TRBJ2-7; D unclear. The CDR3 contains 16 residues. Germline assignment: CDR1 MDHEN and CDR2 SYDVKM. V was clipped by 7 bases and J by 5 bases, with 24 bases between them. CDR3 sequence: CASTPPGVAIGDEQYF. The CDR3 DNA sequence: TGTGCCAGCACCCCCCCCGGAGTGGCCATAGGCGACGAGCAGTACTTC.

The V call is TRBV27, the J call TRBJ2-1, with D hard to call. From germline, CDR1 is MNHEY and CDR2 SMNVEV (reference sequence). Trimming removed 9 bases at V and 0 bases at J, with 9 bases between. The CDR3 length is 13 residues. The CDR3 sequence is CASSEVSYNEQFF. In DNA, the CDR3 is TGTGCCAGTTCCGAGGTCTCCTACAATGAGCAGTTCTTC.

The V and J genes are TRBV18 and TRBJ1-5, with a tentative D call TRBD1 (5 bases). Deletions cut 0 bases from V and 1 base from J, with 10 bases between. Germline V gives CDR1 KGHSH, CDR2 LQKENI. This CDR3 is built from 16 residues. CDR3 protein: CASSPPGGGSNQPQHF. CDR3 nucleotides: TGTGCCAGCTCACCACCTGGGGGGGGGAGCAATCAGCCCCAGCATTTT. Using reference TRBV18 and TRBJ1-5 for the parts outside the CDR3, the full variable domain is NAGVMQNPRHLVRRRGQEARLRCSPMKGHSHVYWYRQLPEEGLKFMVYLQKENIIDESGMPKERFSAEFPKEGPSILRIQQVVRGDSAAYFCASSPPGGGSNQPQHFGDGTRLSIL.

The chain has TRBV27 and TRBJ2-2; 9 bases match TRBD2. Germline V gene data show CDR1 as MNHEY and CDR2 as SMNVEV (reference sequence). The V gene end was trimmed by 4 bases and the J gene end by 7 bases; junction bases not matched to a gene: 16. CDR3 length: 18 amino acids. CDR3 residues: CASSSPQGGLAGIGELFF. CDR3 coding DNA: TGTGCCAGCAGTTCCCCGCAGGGGGGGCTAGCGGGAATCGGGGAGCTGTTTTTT.

Concerning this clone itself: A read error may produce the germline difference seen at one junction end. The V and J genes are TRBV7-7 and TRBJ2-5; 15 bases line up with TRBD2. CDR1 is SSHAT, CDR2 FNYEAQ, per germline (reference sequence). The CDR3 has 15 residues. The CDR3 region is CASSYGLAGGETQYF. CDR3 nucleotide sequence: TGTGCTAGCAGCTATGGACTAGCGGGAGGGGAGACCCAGTACTTC.

The chain couples TRBV7-9 to TRBJ2-7, with D possibly being TRBD2 (6 bases). Germline V gene lookup returns CDR1 SEHNR and CDR2 FQNEAQ (reference sequence). The length of the CDR3 is 15 residues. V was clipped by 5 bases and J by 0 bases, with 14 bases between them. CDR3 sequence reads: CASSPDKGLSYEQYF. The CDR3 nucleotides read TGTGCCAGCAGCCCCGATAAGGGACTCTCCTACGAGCAGTACTTC.

The chain recombines TRBV6-4 with TRBJ1-1, with D possibly matching TRBD1 (6 bases). The CDR3 runs 17 residues. V gave up 0 bases and J gave up 3 bases, with 17 bases separating them. Per the germline V gene, CDR1 is MRHNA and CDR2 is SNTAGT. The CDR3 nucleotides read TGTGCCAGCAGTGACTCCGGACCCGAAGGGGGTGACACTGAAGCTTTCTTT. The encoded protein is CASSDSGPEGGDTEAFF.

The chain is built from TRBV5-4 and TRBJ2-5, with 12 bases lining up with TRBD2. The CDR3 runs to 16 residues. V shed 0 bases and J 5 bases; nucleotides not matched to a gene: 5. From germline, CDR1 is SGHNT and CDR2 YYREEE (reference sequence). In DNA, the CDR3 is TGTGCCAGCAGCTTGGCCCGTACTAGCGGGAGGGAGACCCAGTACTTC. This encodes CASSLARTSGRETQYF.

The chain links TRBV11-2 to TRBJ2-7; 8 bases are shared with TRBD1. CDR1 SGHAT and CDR2 FQNNGV come from the germline V gene. V shed 4 bases, J shed 7 bases, and the junction held 15 bases outside the gene matches. The CDR3 sequence is 16 residues long. CDR3 protein: CASSWQTRTGSGEQYF. CDR3 bases: TGTGCCAGCAGCTGGCAGACTCGGACAGGGTCTGGGGAGCAGTACTTC.

J is TRBJ2-7 and V is TRBV4-1; 12 bases are a match to TRBD1. The CDR3 length is 16 residues. Germline V lookup: CDR1 MGHRA, CDR2 YSYEKL. V was clipped by 3 bases and J by 1 base; unmatched bases: 4. Written as DNA, the CDR3 is TGCGCCAGCAGCCAGGGGGGACAGGGGGCTTCCTACGAGCAGTACTTC. Translating it yields CASSQGGQGASYEQYF.

The chain uses TRBV29-1 and TRBJ1-4, with D hard to call. The V gene lost 3 bases and the J gene lost 8 bases, with 13 bases spanning the gap. This CDR3 region has 13 residues. Germline-derived CDR1 and CDR2 are SQVTM and ANQGSEA. Here the CDR3 DNA reads TGCAGCGTTGACGGAGGGAACCAGGAAAAACTGTTTTTT. Protein sequence: CSVDGGNQEKLFF.

This chain joins TRBV19 and TRBJ1-1; D uncertain. The CDR3 runs 14 residues. Trimming took 6 bases from V and 0 from J, leaving 11 bases between them. Looked up from germline, CDR1 is LNHDA and CDR2 is SQIVND (reference sequence). The CDR3 sequence: CASRPGYMNTEAFF. The DNA of the CDR3 is TGTGCCAGTAGGCCGGGATACATGAACACTGAAGCTTTCTTT.